This TCR beta chain originates from a study of blood T cell repertoires in COVID-19 (TCRdb year 2020). For the study in its entirety: Samples from collaborators originated in the United States, Italy and Spain and spanned both the acute and convalescent phases of COVID-19. The material from the prospective study consisted of cDNA or gDNA derived from T cells, B-cell-depleted T cells, or PBMCs. Subjects who had been exposed to COVID-19, were actively infected with it, or had recovered from it provided the deeply sampled blood TCRbeta repertoires that made up the dataset. The repertoires were made available in a free public database intended to serve as a resource for research on the immune response to SARS-CoV-2. The samples were drawn from two sources: the first 160 participants of the ongoing ImmuneRACE study, and 1,000 to 1,500 subjects contributed by 6 global collaborators. Nearly every sample came with metadata listing a de-identified subject ID, COVID-19 status, age in years and sex. HLA class I and class II types, where available, came from metadata supplied by the sample provider rather than from assay-based typing. What the study reported, not specific to this receptor: The quantity of clinical and demographic metadata differed by source and by participant and was supplied without curation.

V is pared back by 2 bases and J by 6 bases, with 11 bases lying between the germline termini. The CDR3 covers 13 residues, taking in both the cysteine and the phenylalanine. Solely the CDR3 DNA is kept, with 39 bases framed from the first base. The CDR1 and CDR2 encoded by the germline V gene are SGHRS and YFSETQ. A note on this clone: Its antigen specificity is not known. Per-base qualities were not stored, and no clone one base away is much larger.

Collaborating institutions collected whole blood in K2EDTA tubes following their own protocols. For TCRbeta analysis, collaborators shipped samples as frozen whole blood, isolated PBMCs, or DNA extracted from either of those sample types. TCRbeta CDR3 regions were amplified from genomic DNA using the immunoSEQ Assay, a bias-controlled multiplex PCR. Per the original workflow: Nucleated cell counts per sample were estimated from amplification of reference gene primers within the assay. To quantify the absolute abundance of each unique TCRbeta CDR3 rearrangement, sequence reads were collapsed and filtered. For each sample, productive Simpson clonality was calculated as the square root of Simpson's diversity index over productive rearrangements. TCRdb's version of the immuneACCESS table is confined to in-frame rearrangements and falls short of the full clone set. An unresolved V gene accounts for under half of the shortfall where checked; the remainder is of unknown origin. That table furnishes V, J and clone size, whereas the DNA furnished D and trimming. The sample table shows roughly 120,000 clones, and about 84% are seen once. Of the sample, 5% to 6% is held by the ten largest clones.

The V gene is TRBV5-1 and the J gene is TRBJ2-5, with no confident D gene call. Sequencing was done on a sample of peripheral blood. The clonotype comes from a human donor in a cohort sampled during active COVID-19. The CDR3 in this case is CASSLRTQQTQYF. The DNA sequence reads TGCGCCAGCAGCTTAAGAACTCAACAGACCCAGTACTTC.